The rows below give T cell receptor beta chains drawn from one sample of a study of T-cell reconstitution after alpha-beta-depleted transplantation in children. TCRdb recomputed calls from the PCR reads with MiXCR, one row per CDR3 protein. This sample has around 600,000 distinct CDR3 sequences, with roughly a tenth found just once. The source material was PBMCs from the stem cell graft donor, sampled from the stem cell graft. These receptors came from a human donor who donated a stem cell graft to a child with acute myeloid leukemia. The CDR3 runs from the conserved cysteine through the conserved F or W. The D gene is left open where the match is weak. Clone sizes are given selectively: once, few, many, or a class where the clone is expanded.

cdr3_nt cdr3_aa v_call cdr3_length clone_size j_call d_call
TGCAGTGCTAGAGTCCGAGACTACAATGAGCAGTTCTTC CSARVRDYNEQFF TRBV20-1 13 . TRBJ2-1 .
TGTGCCAGCAGCCAAGATCGGTCTCCCGGGGAGCTGTTTTTT CASSQDRSPGELFF TRBV4-2 14 . TRBJ2-2 .
TGTGCCATCAGCCCGGGACTCCTAACCTACGAGCAGTACTTC CAISPGLLTYEQYF TRBV10-3 14 . TRBJ2-7 .
TGCAGTGCCGAAGACTCCGACAGGGGAAACGAGCAGTACTTC CSAEDSDRGNEQYF TRBV20-1 14 few TRBJ2-7 TRBD1
TGCGCCAGCACTCAATCGGGGCAGGGGATGAGCTACACCTTC CASTQSGQGMSYTF TRBV5-1 14 . TRBJ1-2 .
TGTGCCAGCAGCCTGCGGGAAATCGGGGAGCTGTTTTTT CASSLREIGELFF TRBV14 13 . TRBJ2-2 .
TGTGCCAGCAGCTCAATCCGGGACAGGGGCCGATCCACCTCCTACGAGCAGTACTTC CASSSIRDRGRSTSYEQYF TRBV5-6 19 . TRBJ2-7 TRBD1
TGCAGTGCCAATCTCGCGGGTTATGGCTACACCTTC CSANLAGYGYTF TRBV20-1 12 few TRBJ1-2 .
TGTGCCAGCAGCTTAAGTCAGGCTAGCGGGAGGGTAAATGAGCAGTTCTTC CASSLSQASGRVNEQFF TRBV7-3 17 few TRBJ2-1 TRBD2
TGCAGTGCTAGAGCCCAGCAGAAGGGCAATCAGCCCCAGCATTTT CSARAQQKGNQPQHF TRBV20-1 15 few TRBJ1-5 .
TGTGCCAGCAGTGTCGGACCGCCCTCCTACGAGCAGTACTTC CASSVGPPSYEQYF TRBV12-3/TRBV12-4 14 many TRBJ2-7 .
TGTGCCATCAGTGAGTCGGGGCCCGGGACAGCCTCCTACGAGCAGTACTTC CAISESGPGTASYEQYF TRBV10-3 17 few TRBJ2-7 TRBD1
TGTGCCAGCAGCTCTGGGGATCCGGGCGAGACCCAGTACTTC CASSSGDPGETQYF TRBV7-9 14 . TRBJ2-5 .
TGTGCCAGCAGTCTTCAGCGGGAGTCTTTGAATGAGCAGTTCTTC CASSLQRESLNEQFF TRBV6-4 15 few TRBJ2-1 TRBD2
TGTGCCAGCAGCCCCAGGAGGAACTCCTACAATGAGCAGTTCTTC CASSPRRNSYNEQFF TRBV14 15 . TRBJ2-1 .
TGTGCCAGCAGTCCCGACCTGGGACAGAACTATGGCTACACCTTC CASSPDLGQNYGYTF TRBV27 15 . TRBJ1-2 TRBD1
TGTGCCAGCGGGACATCGAACACTGAAGCTTTCTTT CASGTSNTEAFF TRBV28 12 few TRBJ1-1 .
TGTGCCTGGGTCGGCCGGGACTCAATTCATGAGCAGTTCTTC CAWVGRDSIHEQFF TRBV30 14 few TRBJ2-1 .